This T cell receptor beta chain was observed in a study of beta chain features in type 1 diabetes. The study, taken as a whole, reports: A definitive answer on HLA type influencing TCRB rearrangement was not reached here.

Only a few counts were recorded for this clone. Its antigen is currently unknown. This CDR3 is 11 amino acids long. Germline V gene data show CDR1 as GTSNPN and CDR2 as SVGIG (reference sequence). V lost 5 bases and J 4 bases, leaving 8 bases between the germline ends. The entirety of the isolated RNA underwent reverse transcription, so expressed TCRB transcripts were sequenced. Profiling relied on immunoSEQ multiplex PCR, and the TCRdb table lists in-frame clones only, not all of them. The sample lists 300,000 to 450,000 clones, roughly an eighth occurring once. This clonotype was obtained from a man between 18 and 29 years old in good health. This sequence joins TRBV30 and TRBJ1-2, with D possibly being TRBD1 (5 bases). Sequenced: naive CD4+ T cells from blood. CDR3 in amino acids: CAWGGSYGYTF. The CDR3 DNA sequence: TGTGCCTGGGGGGGGTCCTATGGCTACACCTTC.